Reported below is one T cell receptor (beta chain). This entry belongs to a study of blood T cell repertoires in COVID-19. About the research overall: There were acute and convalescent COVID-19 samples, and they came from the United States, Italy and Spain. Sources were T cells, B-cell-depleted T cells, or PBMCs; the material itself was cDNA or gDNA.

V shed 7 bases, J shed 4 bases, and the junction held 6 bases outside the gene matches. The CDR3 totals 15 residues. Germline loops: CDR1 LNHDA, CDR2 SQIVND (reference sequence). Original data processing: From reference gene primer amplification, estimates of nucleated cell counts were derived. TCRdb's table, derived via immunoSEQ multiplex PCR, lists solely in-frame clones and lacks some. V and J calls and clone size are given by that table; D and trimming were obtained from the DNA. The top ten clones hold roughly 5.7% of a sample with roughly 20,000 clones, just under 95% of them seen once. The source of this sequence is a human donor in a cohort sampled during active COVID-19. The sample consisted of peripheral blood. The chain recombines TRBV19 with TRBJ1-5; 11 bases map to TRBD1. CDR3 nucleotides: TGTGCCAGTATGGTCGGGACAGGGGGGAATCAGCCCCAGCATTTT. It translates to CASMVGTGGNQPQHF. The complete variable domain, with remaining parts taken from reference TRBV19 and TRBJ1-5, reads DGGITQSPKYLFRKEGQNVTLSCEQNLNHDAMYWYRQDPGQGLRLIYYSQIVNDFQKGDIAEGYSVSREKKESFPLTVTSAQKNPTAFYLCASMVGTGGNQPQHFGDGTRLSIL.